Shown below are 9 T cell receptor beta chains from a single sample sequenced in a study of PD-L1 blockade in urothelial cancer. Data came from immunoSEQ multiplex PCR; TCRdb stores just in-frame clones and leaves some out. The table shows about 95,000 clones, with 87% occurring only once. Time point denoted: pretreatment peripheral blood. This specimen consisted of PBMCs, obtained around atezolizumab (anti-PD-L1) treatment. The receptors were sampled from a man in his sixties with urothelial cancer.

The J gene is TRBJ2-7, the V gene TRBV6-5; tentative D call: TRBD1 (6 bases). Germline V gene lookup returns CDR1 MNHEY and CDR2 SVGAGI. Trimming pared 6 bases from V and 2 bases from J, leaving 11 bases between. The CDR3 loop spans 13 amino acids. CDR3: CASSDRFAYEQYF. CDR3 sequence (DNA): TGTGCCAGCAGCGACAGGTTTGCCTACGAGCAGTACTTC.

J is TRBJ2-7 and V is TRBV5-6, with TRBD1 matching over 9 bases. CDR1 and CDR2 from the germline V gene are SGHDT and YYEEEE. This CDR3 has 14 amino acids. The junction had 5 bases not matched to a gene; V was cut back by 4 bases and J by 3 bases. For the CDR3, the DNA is TGTGCCAGCAGCCCCGGGACAGGGTTCTACGAGCAGTACTTC. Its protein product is CASSPGTGFYEQYF.

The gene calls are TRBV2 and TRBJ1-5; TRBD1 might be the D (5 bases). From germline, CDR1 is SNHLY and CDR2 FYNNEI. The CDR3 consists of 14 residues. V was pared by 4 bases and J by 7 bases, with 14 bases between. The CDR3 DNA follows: TGTGCCAGCAGTGGGAATCAGGGCTGGCAGCCCCAGCATTTT. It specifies CASSGNQGWQPQHF.

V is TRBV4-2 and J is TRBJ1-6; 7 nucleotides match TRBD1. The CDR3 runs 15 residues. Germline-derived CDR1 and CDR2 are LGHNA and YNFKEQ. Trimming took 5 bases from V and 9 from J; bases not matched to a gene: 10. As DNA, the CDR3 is TGTGCCAGCAGCACGACAGGGAGCGCAGGTTCACCCCTCCACTTT. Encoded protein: CASSTTGSAGSPLHF.

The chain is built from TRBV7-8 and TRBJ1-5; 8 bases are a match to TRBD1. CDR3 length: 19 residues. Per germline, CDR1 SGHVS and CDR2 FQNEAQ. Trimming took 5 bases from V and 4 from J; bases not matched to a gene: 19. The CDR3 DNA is TGTGCCAGCAGCCACCGGGACAGGAGCCTGCTGGGGATGAATCAGCCCCAGCATTTT. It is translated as CASSHRDRSLLGMNQPQHF.

In DNA form, the CDR3 reads TGCGCCAGCAGCCCGGGGACAGGGGGCTGGGGGACTGAAAAACTGTTTTTT. Amino acid sequence: CASSPGTGGWGTEKLFF. This chain uses TRBV5-1 with TRBJ1-4, with 12 bases that match TRBD1. V gave up 4 bases and J gave up 7 bases; unmatched junction bases: 11. This CDR3 comprises 17 residues. The germline V gene has CDR1 SGHRS and CDR2 YFSETQ.

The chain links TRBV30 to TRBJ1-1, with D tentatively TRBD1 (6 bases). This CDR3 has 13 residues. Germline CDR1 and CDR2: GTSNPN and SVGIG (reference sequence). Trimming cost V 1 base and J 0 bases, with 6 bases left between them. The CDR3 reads CAWSGQVNTEAFF. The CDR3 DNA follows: TGTGCCTGGAGTGGACAGGTGAACACTGAAGCTTTCTTT.

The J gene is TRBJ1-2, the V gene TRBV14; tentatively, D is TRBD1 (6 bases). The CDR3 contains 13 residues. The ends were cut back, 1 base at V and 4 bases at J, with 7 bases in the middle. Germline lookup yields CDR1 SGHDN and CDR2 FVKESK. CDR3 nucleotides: TGTGCCAGCAGCCAAGGACAGGCCTATGGCTACACCTTC. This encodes CASSQGQAYGYTF.

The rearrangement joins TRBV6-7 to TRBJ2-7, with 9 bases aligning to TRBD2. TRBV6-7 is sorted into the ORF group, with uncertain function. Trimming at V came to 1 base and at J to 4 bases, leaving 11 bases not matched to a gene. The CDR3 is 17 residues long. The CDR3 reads CASSYLGQSGGRYEQYF. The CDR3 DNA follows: TGTGCCAGCAGTTACTTAGGACAGAGCGGGGGGAGGTACGAGCAGTACTTC.